The clone carrying this T cell receptor beta chain appeared a few times. Antigen specificity is unknown. Germline assignment: CDR1 GTSNPN and CDR2 SVGIG (reference sequence). The CDR3 runs to 15 residues. Trimming removed 2 bases from V and 2 bases from J, with 15 bases in between. This sample is part of a study of vaccination and CD4 T cells after COVID-19. Oncomine TCR Beta short-read sequencing was applied to DNA from cultured CD4+ T cells. MiXCR, run by TCRdb on the PCR reads, gives a single entry per CDR3 protein. The sample gives around 13,000 distinct CDR3 sequences, roughly 56% of which show up once; 18% is in the top ten. The treatment was: approximately nine-day PBMC culture with coronavirus spike peptide pools or control peptides (ViraFEST assay).

The V call is TRBV30, the J call TRBJ1-2, with unresolved D. Sequencing input: CD4+ T cells from blood, cultured in vitro. The sequence was collected from a human donor who had recovered from COVID-19. CDR3: CAWSLGGEMNYGYTF. CDR3 DNA: TGTGCCTGGAGTTTAGGTGGGGAGATGAACTATGGCTACACCTTC.